The sequence of this T cell receptor beta chain was determined in a study of cytomegalovirus exposure and HLA in healthy donors (dated by TCRdb to about 2017). Notes on the research overall: An earlier analysis of roughly 630 of the donors reported approximately 270 Gb of sequence data and around 120 million unique TCR beta sequences from some 180 million T cells. Around 320 gigabases of sequencing data and tens of millions of unique TCR sequences were included in an early release covering 550 to 650 HLA-typed donors. Among the approximately 430 genotyped donors, approximately 82% belonged to the genetic ancestry cluster associated with self-reported Caucasian donors. The study aimed to test whether cataloging public T cell receptors could reveal signatures of past pathogen exposure. The T cell repertoires of 550 to 850 subjects were profiled by immunosequencing and related to cytomegalovirus serostatus. Besides the first cohort of 500 to 700 subjects, a separate validation cohort made up of roughly 120 different subjects was used. The study combined high-throughput TCR immunosequencing, statistical association of individual TCRs with disease status, and machine learning to predict cytomegalovirus infection status. A later analysis re-examined previously published TCR beta repertoires from more than 650 donors and added high-resolution HLA genotyping to investigate patterns of TCR occurrence. The later analysis used no new phenotypic data to find candidate immune exposures, relying instead on TCR beta sequences and their occurrence across donors. In an earlier analysis of around 540 of the donors, high-throughput TCR beta sequencing was used to judge whether each TCR beta V gene segment behaved as functional or pseudogenic. Donor age, sex, ethnicity and CMV serostatus were compiled alongside the repertoire data. A later genetic analysis took genome-wide SNP genotypes for about three fifths of the 666 donors and used that subset as a discovery cohort. Every discovery cohort repertoire had been produced on one sequencing platform. HLA typing covered class I and class II loci at four-digit resolution. Typing coverage differed by locus: A, B, C, DRB1 and DQB1 were typed in about 629-640 donors, DQA1 in 500 to 550, DPA1 in nearly 610, and DPB1 in just under 490. Because of strong linkage in the cohort, roughly five DR-DQ haplotypes were treated as single units for association and clustering. Across around 400 genotyped donors of the cohort, an average of about 240,000 unique TCR beta nucleotide sequences per donor were sequenced, and roughly 17% of those sequences were non-productive. The investigation overall reported the following: Correlated functional status among segregating V segments might reflect linkage disequilibrium, but an unknown experimental factor could not be ruled out. The sequencing pipeline was judged likely to have produced a cluster of highly shared sequence variants as a technical artifact. According to a later analysis, TCR association rates differed among HLA loci, with DRB1 alleles showing the most associated TCRs and HLA-C alleles showing the fewest. The only immune exposure information available for the cohort was CMV serostatus. According to the authors, the approach could potentially be generalized to other disease states and immunological phenotypes. Presence/absence analyses assumed roughly uniform sequencing depth across donors, an assumption that may not hold. A later genetic analysis associated a missense DCLRE1C variant with V-gene and J-gene trimming of TCR beta chains, and an independent cohort replicated the association. Because the 87-base-pair reads could not distinguish some IMGT-functional V segments, including TRBV6-2 and TRBV6-3, those segments were excluded. Because some donors lacked HLA typing at each locus, the association tests relied only on the typed subset. A later analysis found that most CMV-associated TCR beta chains appeared HLA-restricted, with HLA associations seemingly driven largely by CMV exposure. While some public TCRs were present in many individuals, most TCR sequences turned up only very rarely across donors. Because counts were too low, about 17 rarely observed V segments, including chromosome 9 orphons, were excluded from the earlier analysis of under 650 of the donors. In vitro tests confirmed that a few of the cytomegalovirus-associated TCR beta chains recognize cytomegalovirus antigens. Specific HLA alleles were associated with around 18,000 TCR beta sequences at a false discovery rate of 0.05 in a later analysis. In a later analysis, HLA-associated TCR beta chains were found to be more clonally expanded and to have lower generation probabilities than equally common non-associated chains. This cohort had only TCR beta chains sequenced, and the lack of alpha or paired-chain data limited which features could be detected. Strong co-occurrence of HLA alleles, especially DR and DQ, made assigning TCR associations to individual alleles difficult. The classifier was reported to diagnose cytomegalovirus status with high specificity and sensitivity in both the original cohort and the validation cohort. In a later analysis, several top co-occurrence clusters were reported to appear linked to parvovirus B19, influenza, CMV and Epstein-Barr virus. A further reported finding was that TCR beta sequences accurately predicted the HLA-A and HLA-B alleles for most subjects in the first cohort. Compared with the roughly 600-donor mean, donors in an Asian-associated ancestry cluster had fewer N-insertions in productive TCRs, according to a later genetic analysis. In an earlier analysis of about 600 of the donors, most TCR beta V segments appeared in productive rearrangements about 87% or about 30% of the time, broadly matching IMGT annotations. The study gave a list of 150 to 200 TCR beta chains associated with cytomegalovirus.

The library was made by the immunoSEQ multiplex PCR assay. The multiplex PCR relied on a mix of 60 forward primers for TCR Vbeta segments and 13 reverse primers for TCR Jbeta segments. Amplification of the CDR3 region of rearranged TCR beta genes was performed with a multiplex PCR assay on genomic DNA. On the Illumina HiSeq System, the amplified TCR beta libraries were sequenced as 87-base-pair reads. Processing in the source paper ran as follows. Across the 500 to 700 repertoires, a later analysis counted tens of millions of unique TCR beta chains, approximately 10 million of which were shared by at least two donors. Raw reads were error-corrected and collapsed into unique sequences with a nearest-neighbor algorithm that merged closely related sequences to remove PCR and sequencing errors. To assign V, D and J gene segments, CDR3 sequences were aligned to IMGT reference sequences. Each retained sequence needed at least a six-nucleotide match to both a V gene segment and a J gene segment. A rearrangement counted as productive if the CDR3 had no stop codons and remained in frame with V and J, and every other rearrangement counted as non-productive. Following IMGT convention, CDR3 was defined as the stretch from the second conserved V-encoded cysteine to the conserved J-encoded phenylalanine. Sequences without an unambiguous match to a single V gene segment were excluded from the earlier analysis of about 640 of the donors. In an earlier analysis of 450 to 700 of the donors, V segments were called functional above 56.7% productive rearrangements and were called segregating when the between-donor standard deviation exceeded 5%. To diagnose cytomegalovirus status from the catalog of TCR beta chain sequences, a statistical classification framework was built. In a later analysis, V and J genes were assigned by comparing TCR nucleotide sequences against IMGT/GENE-DB human TR gene sequences. The TCRdist pipeline was used in a later analysis to assign CDR3 sequences and most-parsimonious VDJ recombination scenarios. In a later analysis, each TCR beta chain was defined by its CDR3 amino acid sequence together with its V-gene family, and reads without a unique V-gene family were excluded. To address suspected cross-contamination and a sequencing artifact, a later analysis removed 592 highly shared, low-generation-probability nucleotide sequences. In a later analysis, a clonal expansion index was calculated for each public chain from normalized within-repertoire ranks of inferred template counts. In a later analysis, generation probabilities were computed with a VDJ recombination model fitted to out-of-frame rearrangements, and the resulting probabilities were checked against IGoR. Hypergeometric tests were used in a later analysis to score TCR-TCR, TCR-HLA and TCR-CMV co-occurrence, with a repertoire-size bias correction applied to the TCR pairs. A later analysis estimated false discovery rates by permuting HLA or CMV assignments 20 times. A later analysis grouped co-occurring TCRs with DBSCAN, adding TCRdist sequence similarity when clustering within HLA-allele-positive subsets. Repertoires with fewer than 30,000 or more than 120,000 public chains, plus five repertoires with anomalous nucleotide sharing, were excluded from co-occurrence clustering. TCRdb mirrors the immuneACCESS table, restricted to in-frame sequences. Some clones are absent from its copies; in checked studies, under half trace to an unresolved V gene, and the reason for the others is unknown. V, J and clone size are taken as reported in that table, and D and trimming were inferred from the DNA itself. For this sample there are 200,000 to 250,000 clones; around 80% appear just once. 0.71% of the sample belongs to the ten largest clones.

The cohort consisted of approximately 690 healthy bone marrow donors. At the time of sampling, all cohort members were nominally healthy, though unrecorded immune exposures were likely present. The donor tested CMV seronegative and was one of the 352 seronegative cohort members. Every donor gave a peripheral blood sample, and the peripheral blood mononuclear cells from that sample were used for TCR beta sequencing. The Qiagen DNeasy Blood Extraction Kit was used to extract genomic DNA from the blood cell samples. Trimming takes 5 bases from V and 8 bases from J, and the germline ends sit 16 bases apart. Via the germline V gene, CDR1 is MNHEY and CDR2 SVGAGI. Counted from cysteine to phenylalanine, this CDR3 has 14 amino acids. The kept DNA is CDR3 alone, 42 bases in frame from the first base. This clone was observed a handful of times. There is no known antigen for this receptor. The input lacks base qualities; no much larger clone sits a single base away.

Sequencing was done on a sample of PBMCs. The sequence came from a boy between 2 and 10 years old in good health and CMV-seronegative. Here the chain combines TRBV6-5 and TRBJ1-5, and the D gene may be TRBD1, 6 bases matching. The nucleotides read TGTGCCAGCAGTATAGGGACATTCACTGAGCCCCAGCATTTT. This encodes CASSIGTFTEPQHF.